These 21 T cell receptor beta chains share one sample of origin, sequenced in a study of cytomegalovirus exposure and HLA in healthy donors. Use of 60 Vbeta and 13 Jbeta primers characterized the PCR. The protocol was immunoSEQ multiplex PCR, while the TCRdb copy is restricted to in-frame clones and leaves out a portion. This listing includes about 75,000 clones. The sample comprised PBMCs. The receptors were sampled from a man younger than 30 in good health and CMV-seropositive.

The rearrangement links TRBV10-3 to TRBJ2-7, with TRBD1 matching 9 bases. Per the germline V gene, CDR1 is ENHRY and CDR2 is SYGVKD. J lost 4 bases, V lost 6 bases, and 7 bases had no gene match. This CDR3 contains 14 residues. This CDR3 reads CAISDTGGLYEQYF. The CDR3 region has the DNA TGTGCCATCAGCGATACAGGGGGCCTGTACGAGCAGTACTTC.

Details on this clone: Other DNA sequences in this specimen translate into the identical CDR3. The chain joins TRBV28 to TRBJ2-3, with 12 bases that match TRBD2. Trimming removed 6 bases from V and 4 bases from J; junction bases left unmatched: 14. The CDR3 is 18 residues long. Germline CDR1 and CDR2: MDHEN and SYDVKM. The CDR3 sequence is CASSSLPTSGRRADTQYF. The CDR3 nucleotides are TGTGCCAGCAGCTCCCTCCCGACTAGCGGGAGAAGAGCAGATACGCAGTATTTT.

This chain connects TRBV6-5 to TRBJ1-4; the match to TRBD1 covers 7 bases. The CDR3 length is 15 residues. CDR1 MNHEY and CDR2 SVGAGI come from the germline V gene. The V and J ends lost 8 bases and 8 bases, in that order; junction bases with no gene match: 14. The CDR3 DNA follows: TGTGCCAGCTCACTAACCCCAGGGGGGCGGGAAAAACTGTTTTTT. As protein: CASSLTPGGREKLFF.

The rearrangement joins TRBV19 to TRBJ1-5; TRBD1 agrees at 7 bases. The CDR3 totals 18 residues. CDR1 and CDR2 (germline): LNHDA, SQIVND (reference sequence). V trimming: 6 bases; J trimming: 2 bases; junction bases outside the gene matches: 16. The CDR3: CASRAAGTAILGNQPQHF. In DNA, the CDR3 is TGTGCCAGTAGAGCCGCCGGGACAGCGATACTTGGCAATCAGCCCCAGCATTTT.

This chain uses TRBV5-6 with TRBJ1-1; 9 bases agree with TRBD1. Germline CDR1 SGHDT, CDR2 YYEEEE. V lost 1 base, J lost 3 bases, and 4 bases stayed unmatched. CDR3 length equals 15 residues. The CDR3 region has the DNA TGTGCCAGCAGCTTGACAGGGGGCGCTTACACTGAAGCTTTCTTT. This sequence encodes CASSLTGGAYTEAFF.

The rearrangement joins TRBV2 to TRBJ1-1, with D maybe TRBD1 (5 bases). The CDR3 consists of 13 residues. V lost 4 bases and J 1 base, leaving 7 bases between the germline ends. Per the germline V gene, CDR1 is SNHLY and CDR2 is FYNNEI. For the CDR3, the DNA is TGTGCCAGCAGTGGCCAGGGGAACACTGAAGCTTTCTTT. Translation: CASSGQGNTEAFF.

V and J are TRBV7-9 and TRBJ2-7; TRBD2 is a possible D gene (7 bases). The CDR3 runs to 15 residues. V was shortened by 3 bases and J by 3 bases, with 15 bases between the two germline ends. Per germline, CDR1 SEHNR and CDR2 FQNEAQ (reference sequence). The CDR3 reads CASSFTAGANYEQYF. CDR3 sequence (DNA): TGTGCCAGCAGCTTTACGGCGGGGGCAAACTACGAGCAGTACTTC. The full variable domain, completed using reference TRBV7-9 and TRBJ2-7, is DTGVSQNPRHKITKRGQNVTFRCDPISEHNRLYWYRQTLGQGPEFLTYFQNEAQLEKSRLLSDRFSAERPKGSFSTLEIQRTEQGDSAMYLCASSFTAGANYEQYFGPGTRLTVT.

This chain joins TRBV7-9 and TRBJ2-5; D not resolved. The J call may not be correct, given that the DNA end is closer to TRBJ2-7. This CDR3 has 11 residues. The V gene's germline CDR1 is SEHNR and CDR2 FQNEAQ (reference sequence). The CDR3 sequence is CASSTSREQYF. In DNA, the CDR3 is TGTGCCAGCAGCACGTCCCGCGAGCAGTACTTC.

The chain couples TRBV9 to TRBJ2-1; 11 bases map to TRBD2. The trim removed 3 bases at V and 3 bases at J, leaving 5 bases unmatched. Germline assignment: CDR1 SGDLS and CDR2 YYNGEE. The CDR3 sequence is 16 residues long. CDR3 DNA: TGTGCCAGCAGCGAGACTAGCGGGATTGTCTACAATGAGCAGTTCTTC. This encodes CASSETSGIVYNEQFF.

The J gene is TRBJ1-2, the V gene TRBV7-2; 9 nucleotides align to TRBD1. Germline-derived CDR1 and CDR2 are SGHTA and FQGNSA. CDR3 length equals 15 residues. Unmatched junction bases numbered 3, after V lost 0 bases and J lost 4 bases. This CDR3 is CASSLARQGGYGYTF. Here the CDR3 DNA reads TGTGCCAGCAGCTTAGCCAGACAGGGGGGCTATGGCTACACCTTC.

The chain carries TRBV6-5 and TRBJ1-1, with D possibly matching TRBD1 (5 bases). The V and J ends lost 0 bases and 3 bases respectively, with 14 bases between them. Germline CDR1 MNHEY, CDR2 SVGAGI. The CDR3 has 16 residues. The CDR3 nucleotides are TGTGCCAGCAGTTACTCGACGCGGGGCGCGGACACTGAAGCTTTCTTT. Protein sequence: CASSYSTRGADTEAFF.

This chain links TRBV5-5 with TRBJ2-7; D unresolved. This CDR3 is built from 13 residues. The germline CDR1 and CDR2 sequences are SGHKS and YYEKEE (reference sequence). V lost 4 bases and J lost 3, with 11 bases in between. In nucleotides, the CDR3 is TGTGCCAGCAGCACAACCTCGGGCTACGAGCAGTACTTC. This translates into CASSTTSGYEQYF.

V usage is TRBV6-5 and J usage is TRBJ1-2; 10 bases map to TRBD1. Germline CDR1 is MNHEY and CDR2 is SVGAGI. With 6 bases clipped from V and 3 bases from J, the junction kept 1 base outside the gene matches. CDR3 length: 13 residues. CDR3 residues: CASSGTGDYGYTF. CDR3 nucleotides: TGTGCCAGCAGCGGGACAGGGGACTATGGCTACACCTTC.

CDR3 region: CASSQDDGEGNQPQHF. Written as DNA, the CDR3 is TGTGCCAGCAGCCAAGATGACGGGGAAGGCAATCAGCCCCAGCATTTT. The gene calls are TRBV4-2 and TRBJ1-5; D is uncertain. The germline V gene encodes CDR1 LGHNA and CDR2 YNFKEQ. Trimming cost V 0 bases and J 2 bases, with 11 bases left between them. The CDR3 has 16 amino acids.

V is TRBV18 and J is TRBJ2-5, with D possibly TRBD1 on 7 matching bases. V was trimmed by 4 bases and J by 1 base, leaving 13 bases between them. Germline V gene lookup returns CDR1 KGHSH and CDR2 LQKENI. The CDR3 is 15 residues long. The CDR3 DNA follows: TGTGCCAGCTCACGCGGGGCAGGGGGCCAAGAGACCCAGTACTTC. It is translated as CASSRGAGGQETQYF.

V usage is TRBV29-1 and J usage is TRBJ2-1; TRBD1 matches 7 bases. CDR1 and CDR2 (germline): SQVTM, ANQGSEA. CDR3 length: 15 amino acids. Trimming cost V 7 bases and J 4 bases; bases outside gene matches: 13. Written as DNA, the CDR3 is TGCAGCGGCGAGGGGGCCACGGGGTTATACAATGAGCAGTTCTTC. It codes for CSGEGATGLYNEQFF.

The genes are TRBV6-4 and TRBJ2-3, with a possible D match to TRBD2 (6 bases). CDR1 MRHNA and CDR2 SNTAGT come from the germline V gene. The CDR3 is 13 amino acids. The V end lost 5 bases, the J end lost 4 bases, and 10 bases lay between the germline ends. In DNA, the CDR3 is TGTGCCAGCAGTCGGAGGGGATCAGATACGCAGTATTTT. Its translation is CASSRRGSDTQYF.

The genes are TRBV6-6 and TRBJ2-7; D is uncertain. The CDR3 has 13 amino acids. CDR1 MNHNY and CDR2 SVGAGI come from the germline V gene (reference sequence). The V end lost 7 bases, the J end lost 6 bases, and 16 bases lay between the germline ends. CDR3 region: CASTSRLNGEQYF. The CDR3 nucleotides read TGTGCCAGCACTTCACGGTTAAATGGCGAGCAGTACTTC.

The chain links TRBV6-5 to TRBJ1-1; D is undetermined. The V end lost 7 bases, the J end lost 0 bases, and 15 bases lay between the germline ends. The CDR3 loop spans 15 amino acids. Per germline, CDR1 MNHEY and CDR2 SVGAGI. CDR3 sequence reads: CASTYLGGMNTEAFF. In DNA form, the CDR3 reads TGTGCCAGCACCTACCTGGGAGGAATGAACACTGAAGCTTTCTTT.

The chain joins TRBV4-2 to TRBJ2-1; 10 bases agree with TRBD2. The V gene's germline CDR1 is LGHNA and CDR2 YNFKEQ. This CDR3 is built from 17 residues. After removal of 4 bases from V and 8 bases from J, the junction contained 14 bases not matched to a gene. CDR3 sequence (DNA): TGTGCCAGCAGCCTCCCGGTGAGCGGGGGGGCGAGGGATGAGCAGTTCTTC. Translation: CASSLPVSGGARDEQFF.

The J gene is TRBJ2-7, the V gene TRBV5-1; TRBD2 matches 9 bases. J was trimmed by 1 base and V by 0 bases; bases with no gene match: 5. This CDR3 contains 16 residues. Germline V lookup: CDR1 SGHRS, CDR2 YFSETQ. As DNA, the CDR3 is TGCGCCAGCAGCTTGGTGGGCGGGGGGGATTCCTACGAGCAGTACTTC. This gives the protein CASSLVGGGDSYEQYF.